A selection of T cell receptor beta chains follows, all from one sample in a study of spatial heterogeneity in lung cancer. Each CDR3 protein is one row after TCRdb ran MiXCR on the 5' RACE reads. The top ten clones hold less than 25% of a sample with approximately 3,000 distinct CDR3 sequences, roughly 3.1% of them seen once. The input for sequencing was normal lung tissue next to the tumor, taken at surgery. Receptors were obtained from a male donor with early-stage non-small cell lung cancer. CDR3s include the opening cysteine and the closing phenylalanine or tryptophan.

>TRBJ1-6|TRBV25-1
CASSGAGTVFSPLHF
>TRBJ2-7|TRBV6-6
CASSYSGQAAYEQYF
>TRBJ2-5|TRBV5-1
CASSFTGLQETQYF
>TRBJ1-4|TRBV4-2
CASSQGRADNEKLFF
>TRBJ1-3|TRBV2
CASSGTGTGNTIYF
>TRBJ1-2|TRBV6-5
CASSPPGRRTNYGYTF
>TRBJ2-5|TRBV6-5
CASRPGLDETQYF
>TRBJ2-6|TRBV4-2
CASRGDSGANVLTF
>TRBJ2-1|TRBV29-1
CSVGDNNEQFF
>TRBJ2-3|TRBV6-5
CASFGLAGSTDTQYF
>TRBJ2-7|TRBV20-1
CSADSRTLGEQYF
>TRBJ2-1|TRBV28
CASSPGDNEQFF
>TRBJ2-7|TRBV7-6
CASSLSAGTAEQYF
>TRBJ2-5|TRBV2
CASSTGRGGTQYF
>TRBJ2-5|TRBV9
CASSVGTDFQETQYF
>TRBJ2-3|TRBV4-1
CASSRLAGGTDTQYF
>TRBJ2-7|TRBV20-1
CSARDPLGSSYEQYF
>TRBJ2-2|TRBV29-1
CSVSPFARGTGELFF
>TRBJ1-1|TRBV10-3
CAISESGSLEAFF
>TRBJ2-1|TRBV7-9
CASLQGVVRSYNEQFF
>TRBJ2-4|TRBV5-4
CASSSQQGEEIQYF
>TRBJ1-6|TRBV20-1
CSAPDRSNSPLHF
>TRBJ2-7|TRBV20-1
CSARDRYRNSDEQYF
>TRBJ2-2|TRBV6-5
CASSYGLGGNTGELFF
>TRBJ2-3|TRBV20-1
CSAPEVLAGNADTQYF
>TRBJ2-5|TRBV6-2/TRBV6-3
CASSYSRRLAGAETQYF
>TRBJ1-5|TRBV6-2/TRBV6-3
CASRGTGGQPQHF
>TRBJ1-4|TRBV9
CASSVGTENEKLFF
>TRBJ2-2|TRBV4-2
CASSRANTGELFF
>TRBJ2-1|TRBV7-2
CASSFAGQGYEQFF
>TRBJ2-3|TRBV28
CASSTPSGSLYTQYF
>TRBJ2-7|TRBV6-2/TRBV6-3
CASSSRTGPYEQYF
>TRBJ1-5|TRBV20-1
CSARSTRAHNQPQHF
>TRBJ2-7|TRBV21-1
CASSKVCPHEGVRHEQYF
>TRBJ2-7|TRBV6-6
CASIDRERRDEQYF
>TRBJ1-4|TRBV12-3/TRBV12-4
CASKRGPEKLFF
>TRBJ2-7|TRBV2
CASRTYEQYF
>TRBJ1-5|TRBV2
CASSEGNTGEVQPQHF
>TRBJ1-2|TRBV5-8
CASSFGGNYGYTF
>TRBJ2-3|TRBV10-3
CAISESGRGGLPDTQYF
>TRBJ1-4|TRBV20-1
CSAWTGDSYEKLFF
>TRBJ1-2|TRBV29-1
CSVEIQGDGYTF
>TRBJ1-1|TRBV10-3
CAIDRGGTNTEAFF
>TRBJ2-3|TRBV5-1
CASSLGLSNTDTQYF
>TRBJ2-2|TRBV19
CASSFRGLPHTGELFF